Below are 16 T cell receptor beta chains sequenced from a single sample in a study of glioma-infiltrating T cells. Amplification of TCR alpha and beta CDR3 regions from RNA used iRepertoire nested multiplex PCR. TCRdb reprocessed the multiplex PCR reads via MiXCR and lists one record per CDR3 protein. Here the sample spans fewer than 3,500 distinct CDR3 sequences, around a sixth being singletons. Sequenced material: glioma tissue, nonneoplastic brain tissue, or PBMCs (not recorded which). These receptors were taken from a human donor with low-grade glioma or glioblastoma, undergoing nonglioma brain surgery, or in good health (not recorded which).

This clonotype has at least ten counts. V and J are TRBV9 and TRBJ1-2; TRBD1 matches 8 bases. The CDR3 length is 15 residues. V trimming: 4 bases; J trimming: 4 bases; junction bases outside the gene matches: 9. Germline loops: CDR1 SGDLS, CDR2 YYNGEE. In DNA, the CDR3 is TGTGCCAGCAGCCCGCCGGGACAGGAAAGCTATGGCTACACCTTC. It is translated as CASSPPGQESYGYTF. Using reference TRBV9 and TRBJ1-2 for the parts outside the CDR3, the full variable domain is DSGVTQTPKHLITATGQRVTLRCSPRSGDLSVYWYQQSLDQGLQFLIQYYNGEERAKGNILERFSAQQFPDLHSELNLSSLELGDSALYFCASSPPGQESYGYTFGSGTRLTVV.

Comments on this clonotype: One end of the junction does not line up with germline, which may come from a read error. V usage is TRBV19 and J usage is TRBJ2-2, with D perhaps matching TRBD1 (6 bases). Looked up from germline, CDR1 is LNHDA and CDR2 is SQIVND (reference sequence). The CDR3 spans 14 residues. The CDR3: CASSEWGQTGELLF. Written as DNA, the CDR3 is TGCGCCAGTAGTGAGTGGGGGCAAACCGGGGAGCTGCTTTTT.

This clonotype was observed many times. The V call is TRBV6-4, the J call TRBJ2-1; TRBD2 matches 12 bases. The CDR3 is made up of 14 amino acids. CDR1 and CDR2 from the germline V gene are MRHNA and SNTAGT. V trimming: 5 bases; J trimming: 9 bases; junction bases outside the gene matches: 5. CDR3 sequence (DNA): TGTGCCAGCAGTCTAGCGGGGGGGCTCGGTGAGCAGTTCTTC. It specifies CASSLAGGLGEQFF.

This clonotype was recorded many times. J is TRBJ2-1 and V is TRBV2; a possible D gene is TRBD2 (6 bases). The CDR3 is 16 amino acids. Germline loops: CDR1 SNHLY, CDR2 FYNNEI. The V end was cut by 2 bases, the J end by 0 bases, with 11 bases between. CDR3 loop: CASSEFGGSSYNEQFF. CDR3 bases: TGTGCCAGCAGTGAATTCGGGGGAAGCTCCTACAATGAGCAGTTCTTC.

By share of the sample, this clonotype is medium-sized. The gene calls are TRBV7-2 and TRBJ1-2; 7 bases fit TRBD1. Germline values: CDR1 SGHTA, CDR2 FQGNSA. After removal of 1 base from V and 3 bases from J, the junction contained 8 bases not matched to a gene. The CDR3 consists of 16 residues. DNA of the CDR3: TGTGCCAGCAGCTTAGGCGGGCATGGACAGGACTATGGCTACACCTTC. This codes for CASSLGGHGQDYGYTF.

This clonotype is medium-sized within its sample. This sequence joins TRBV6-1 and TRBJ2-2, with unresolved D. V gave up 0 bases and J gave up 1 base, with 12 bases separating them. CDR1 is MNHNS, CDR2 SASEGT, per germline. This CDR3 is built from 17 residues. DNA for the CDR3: TGTGCCAGCAGTGAAGCTAGCTCGATTTGGAACACCGGGGAGCTGTTTTTT. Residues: CASSEASSIWNTGELFF.

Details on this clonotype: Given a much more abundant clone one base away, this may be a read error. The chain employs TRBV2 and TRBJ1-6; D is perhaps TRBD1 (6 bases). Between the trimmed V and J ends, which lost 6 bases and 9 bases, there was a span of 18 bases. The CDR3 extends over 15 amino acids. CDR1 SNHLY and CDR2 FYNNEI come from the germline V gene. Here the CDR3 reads CASRLQGQGSSPLHF. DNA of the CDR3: TGTGCCAGCAGGCTACAGGGCCAGGGGAGTTCACCCCTCCACTTT.

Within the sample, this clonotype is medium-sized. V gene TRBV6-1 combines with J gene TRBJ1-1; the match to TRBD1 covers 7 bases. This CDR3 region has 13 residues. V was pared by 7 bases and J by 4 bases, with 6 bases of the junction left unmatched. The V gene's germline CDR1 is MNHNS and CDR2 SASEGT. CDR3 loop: CASTRQGVTEAFF. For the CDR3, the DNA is TGTGCCAGCACCCGACAGGGAGTCACTGAAGCTTTCTTT.

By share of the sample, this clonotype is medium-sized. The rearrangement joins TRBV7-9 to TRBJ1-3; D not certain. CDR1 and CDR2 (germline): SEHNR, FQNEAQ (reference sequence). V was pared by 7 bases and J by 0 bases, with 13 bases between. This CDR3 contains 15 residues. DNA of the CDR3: TGTGCCAGCACCCCCCAGGTGAACTCTGGAAACACCATATATTTT. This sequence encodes CASTPQVNSGNTIYF.

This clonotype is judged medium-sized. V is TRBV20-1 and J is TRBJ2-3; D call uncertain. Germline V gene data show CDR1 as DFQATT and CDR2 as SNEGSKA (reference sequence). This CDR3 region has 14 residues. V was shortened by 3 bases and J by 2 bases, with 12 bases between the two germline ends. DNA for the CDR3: TGCAGTGCTAGGAGGCTAGTTGACACAGATACGCAGTATTTT. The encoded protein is CSARRLVDTDTQYF.

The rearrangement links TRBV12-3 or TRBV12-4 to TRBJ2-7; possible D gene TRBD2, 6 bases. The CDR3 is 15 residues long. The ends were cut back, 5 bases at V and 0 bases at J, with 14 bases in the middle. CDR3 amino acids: CASSIHSGPSYEQYV. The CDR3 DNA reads TGTGCCAGCAGTATCCATAGCGGTCCCTCCTACGAGCAGTACGTC.

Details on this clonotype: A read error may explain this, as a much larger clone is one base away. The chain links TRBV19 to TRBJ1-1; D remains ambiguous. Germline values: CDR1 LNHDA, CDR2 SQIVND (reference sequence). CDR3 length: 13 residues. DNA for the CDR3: TGTGCCAGTAGTATCAGTCTGAACAGTGAAGCTTTCTTT. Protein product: CASSISLNSEAFF.

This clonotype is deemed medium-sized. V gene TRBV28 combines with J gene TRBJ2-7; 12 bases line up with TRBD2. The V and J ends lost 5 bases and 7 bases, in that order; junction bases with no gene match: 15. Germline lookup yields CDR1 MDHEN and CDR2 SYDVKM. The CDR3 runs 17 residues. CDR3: CASSVSSGGAIIEEQYV. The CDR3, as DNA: TGTGCCAGCAGTGTCTCTAGCGGGGGGGCCATCATCGAAGAGCAGTACGTC.

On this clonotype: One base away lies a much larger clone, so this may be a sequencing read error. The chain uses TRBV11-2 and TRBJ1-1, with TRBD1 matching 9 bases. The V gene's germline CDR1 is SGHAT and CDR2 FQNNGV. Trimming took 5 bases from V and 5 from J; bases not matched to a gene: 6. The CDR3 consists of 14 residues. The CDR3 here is CASSAGQGRTEAFF. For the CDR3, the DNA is TGTGCCAGCAGCGCCGGACAGGGGAGAACTGAAGCTTTCTTT.

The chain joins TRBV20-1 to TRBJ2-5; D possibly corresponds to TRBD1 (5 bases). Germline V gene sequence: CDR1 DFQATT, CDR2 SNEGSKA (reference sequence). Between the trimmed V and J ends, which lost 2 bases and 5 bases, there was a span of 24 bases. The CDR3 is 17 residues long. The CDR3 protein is CSARPDLRWGSVETQYF. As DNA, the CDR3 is TGCAGTGCTAGACCCGACTTGCGGTGGGGCTCTGTGGAGACCCAGTACTTC.

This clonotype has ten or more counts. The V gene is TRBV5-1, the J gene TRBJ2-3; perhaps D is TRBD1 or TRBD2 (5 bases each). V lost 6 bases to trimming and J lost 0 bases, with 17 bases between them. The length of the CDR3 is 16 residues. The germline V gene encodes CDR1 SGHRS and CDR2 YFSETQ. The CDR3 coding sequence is TGCGCCAGCACCCCTGCCGGGACGTCGAGCACAGATACGCAGTATTTT. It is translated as CASTPAGTSSTDTQYF.